The 18 T cell receptor beta chains below were found in one sample sequenced in a study of tissue T cells after allogeneic stem cell transplantation. Time point of the sample: mouse harvest day 7 after allogeneic transplant. The graft held 10^6 splenic CD5+ T cells and 10^7 T-cell-depleted bone marrow cells. TCRdb keeps only in-frame clones here, not all; method: immunoSEQ multiplex PCR. The data show approximately 7,000 clones, 50% to 55% seen once. Sequenced: gut tissue. The receptors originated from a female BALB/c mouse given C57BL/6 T cells with graft-versus-host disease after an allogeneic hematopoietic cell transplant.

This clone was detected a few times. The genes are named according to mouse. Read sequence stops 1 residue before the CDR3 end, and the germline J gene provides the missing end. The gene calls are TRBV23 and TRBJ1-2; the table's D call, TRBD1, was not checked against the DNA. Germline V gene sequence: CDR1 KGHTA, CDR2 FQNQQP. This CDR3 comprises 14 residues. The DNA read from the CDR3 is TGCTCCAGCAGTCTTAACAGGGCAAACTCCGACTACACC. It is translated as CSSSLNRANSDYT. The entire CDR3 reads CSSSLNRANSDYTF. The variable domain in full, completed from reference TRBV23 and TRBJ1-2, reads DAAVTQKPRYLIKMKGQEAEMKCIPEKGHTAVFWYQQKQSKELKFLIYFQNQQPLDQIDMVKERFSAVCPSSSLCSLGIRTCEAEDSALYLCSSSLNRANSDYTFGSGTRLLVI.

Notes on this clone: Genes here carry mouse names. The CDR3 end is not reached by the read, which stops 1 residue before it; the germline J gene fills it in. The V and J genes are TRBV26 and TRBJ1-4, with 8 bases that match TRBD1. Germline CDR1 reads KGHPV; CDR2 reads FQNQEV (reference sequence). V lost 4 bases and J lost 4; bases outside the gene matches: 2. This CDR3 comprises 14 residues. CDR3 bases read: TGTGCCAGCAGTCGGGACAGGATCAACGAAAGATTATTT. Residues: CASSRDRINERLF. The entire CDR3 reads CASSRDRINERLFF.

With respect to this clone: Gene names are mouse gene names. The read terminates 1 residue before the CDR3 end, so the remaining end is supplied by the germline J gene. This chain links TRBV13-3 with TRBJ2-1; 10 bases match TRBD2. CDR1 and CDR2 (germline): NNHDY, SYVADS. The CDR3 sequence is 16 residues long. J was trimmed by 0 bases and V by 3 bases; bases with no gene match: 3. The CDR3 loop is CASSGLGGLNYAEQFF. The CDR3 DNA, read in part, is TGTGCCAGCAGTGGACTGGGGGGCCTTAACTATGCTGAGCAGTTC.

As concerns this clone: Gene and germline names: mouse. The read is 1 residue too short to cover the CDR3 end, so that end is filled in from the germline J gene. V and J are TRBV26 and TRBJ2-4; D may be TRBD1 (5 bases). The V end lost 3 bases, the J end lost 6 bases, and 10 bases lay between the germline ends. This CDR3 region has 13 residues. Germline values: CDR1 KGHPV, CDR2 FQNQEV (reference sequence). The CDR3 DNA, read in part, is TGTGCCAGCAGTCTTCAGGGCGTCAACACCTTGTAC. It encodes CASSLQGVNTLY. From start to end, the CDR3 is CASSLQGVNTLYF.

The table lists this clone with a few counts. Genes and germline come from the mouse. Read data end 1 residue before the CDR3 end; the end is taken from the germline J gene. J is TRBJ1-4 and V is TRBV26; no clear D. The V end lost 4 bases, the J end lost 0 bases, and 6 bases lay between the germline ends. CDR1 is KGHPV and CDR2 is FQNQEV in the germline V gene (reference sequence). The CDR3 is made up of 14 amino acids. The CDR3 loop reads CASSPRISNERLFF. The CDR3 DNA, read in part, is TGTGCCAGCAGTCCCAGAATTTCCAACGAAAGATTATTT.

Concerning this clone: Gene names are mouse gene names. Read coverage stops 1 residue before the CDR3 terminus; the germline J gene supplies the remainder. The genes are TRBV13-1 and TRBJ2-3; possibly TRBD2 for D (6 bases). CDR3 length: 11 residues. CDR1 is NSHNY, CDR2 SYGAGN, per germline. Trimming pared 4 bases from V and 6 bases from J, leaving 6 bases between. The DNA read from the CDR3 is TGTGCCAGCAGTCTGGGGGAAACGCTGTAT. Protein: CASSLGETLY. The CDR3 reads in full as CASSLGETLYF.

This clone was counted only a few times. Genes here carry mouse names. The CDR3 goes on 1 residue after the read ends, and that part is filled in from the germline J gene. The rearrangement uses TRBV13-3 and TRBJ2-7; TRBD1 agrees at 10 bases. Germline CDR1 and CDR2: NNHDY and SYVADS. Trimming at V came to 6 bases and at J to 3 bases, leaving 3 bases not matched to a gene. The CDR3 has 13 residues. The CDR3 region is CASNRDRGYEQYF. CDR3 DNA, as far as it was read: TGTGCCAGCAACCGGGACAGGGGCTATGAACAGTAC.

As regards this clone: Germline and genes here are mouse. The read is 1 residue too short to cover the CDR3 end, so that end is filled in from the germline J gene. The rearrangement links TRBV19 to TRBJ2-1, with a weak D call TRBD1 (5 bases). Germline-derived CDR1 and CDR2 are FNHDT and SITEND (reference sequence). This CDR3 has 14 residues. V shed 6 bases and J shed 3 bases, with 13 bases lying between them. The CDR3 bases that were read are TGTGCCAGCACCCAGGGTAGGGGCTATGCTGAGCAGTTC. Translation gives CASTQGRGYAEQF. The entire CDR3 is CASTQGRGYAEQFF. The whole variable domain, remainder taken from reference TRBV19 and TRBJ2-1, is GGIITQTPKFLIGQEGQKLTLKCQQNFNHDTMYWYRQDSGKGLRLIYYSITENDLQKGDLSEGYDASREKKSSFSLTVTSAQKNEMAVFLCASTQGRGYAEQFFGPGTRLTVL.

Concerning this clone: Gene names are the mouse ones. The read gets to within 1 residue of the CDR3 end, and the germline J gene fills in the rest. J is TRBJ1-4 and V is TRBV26; tentative D call: TRBD1 (5 bases). The CDR3 is 14 amino acids. V lost 4 bases to trimming and J lost 1 base, with 7 bases between them. Germline CDR1 is KGHPV and CDR2 is FQNQEV (reference sequence). Incomplete CDR3 DNA: TGTGCCAGCAGTCGACAGCCTTCCAACGAAAGATTATTT. It is translated as CASSRQPSNERLF. The entire CDR3 protein reads CASSRQPSNERLFF.

The sample holds a few counts of this clone. These gene names are mouse names. The read ends 1 residue early relative to the CDR3; the germline J gene fills the gap. This chain uses TRBV20 with TRBJ2-7; D is unresolved. The CDR3 sequence is 13 residues long. V shed 0 bases and J shed 0 bases, with 6 bases lying between them. Per the germline V gene, CDR1 is GFQATS and CDR2 is STVNSAI. The CDR3 spells CGARDPSSYEQYF. CDR3 DNA (partial): TGTGGTGCTAGGGACCCGAGCTCCTATGAACAGTAC. Looking up the rest from reference TRBV20 and TRBJ2-7 gives the full variable domain: GALVYQYPRRTICKSGTSMRMECQAVGFQATSVAWYRQSPQKTFELIALSTVNSAIKYEQNFTQEKFPISHPNLSFSSMTVLNAYLEDRGLYLCGARDPSSYEQYFGPGTRLTVL.

In the case of this clone: Genes and germline are mouse. The missing CDR3 end, 1 residue past where the read stops, is filled in from the germline J gene. The chain combines TRBV17 with TRBJ2-3; D possibly matches TRBD1 or TRBD2 (5 bases each). Between the trimmed V and J ends, which lost 1 base and 4 bases, there was a span of 9 bases. The germline V gene has CDR1 MNHDT and CDR2 YYDKIL. The CDR3 has 14 residues. The CDR3 is CASSRGGRPETLYF. The DNA read from the CDR3 is TGTGCTAGCAGTAGAGGGGGACGCCCAGAAACGCTGTAT.

This clone was seen a handful of times. Gene and germline names: mouse. Read data end 1 residue before the CDR3 end; the end is taken from the germline J gene. This chain connects TRBV26 to TRBJ2-7; 8 bases align to TRBD2. The V gene end was trimmed by 2 bases and the J gene end by 2 bases; junction bases not matched to a gene: 2. The CDR3 loop spans 14 amino acids. Germline CDR1 is KGHPV and CDR2 is FQNQEV (reference sequence). The CDR3 sequence is CASSLAGGPYEQYF. Incomplete CDR3 DNA: TGTGCCAGCAGTCTGGCTGGGGGGCCCTATGAACAGTAC.

This clone has a handful of counts. Gene and germline names: mouse. The CDR3 end is not reached by the read, which stops 1 residue before it; the germline J gene fills it in. This rearrangement joins TRBV13-2 to TRBJ2-7, with no clear D. The V end was cut by 2 bases, the J end by 7 bases, with 7 bases between. The CDR3 spans 11 residues. Germline values: CDR1 NNHNN, CDR2 SYGAGS (reference sequence). The CDR3: CASGEGREQYF. The sequenced part of the CDR3 DNA is TGTGCCAGCGGTGAGGGGAGGGAACAGTAC.

This clone came up a few times. Mouse germline and gene names are used. Read coverage stops 1 residue before the CDR3 terminus; the germline J gene supplies the remainder. This chain connects TRBV26 to TRBJ1-3; D is ambiguous. Germline V gene sequence: CDR1 KGHPV, CDR2 FQNQEV (reference sequence). This CDR3 is built from 14 residues. V was trimmed by 2 bases and J by 0 bases, leaving 5 bases between them. The CDR3 reads CASSLTSSGNTLYF. The covered CDR3 bases are TGTGCCAGCAGTCTGACATCTTCTGGAAATACGCTCTAT.

Details on this clone: Gene names refer to mouse genes. The CDR3 is cut off 1 residue early in the read; its end comes from the germline J gene. J is TRBJ2-7 and V is TRBV26; TRBD1 might be the D (6 bases). Germline loops: CDR1 KGHPV, CDR2 FQNQEV (reference sequence). The CDR3 spans 13 residues. V lost 3 bases, J lost 3 bases, and 9 bases lay in between. The CDR3 DNA, read in part, is TGTGCCAGCAGTCTCCCAGGGGTCTATGAACAGTAC. Translated: CASSLPGVYEQY. The entire CDR3 protein is CASSLPGVYEQYF.

As regards this clone: The genes are named according to mouse. The sequence runs out 1 residue before the end of the CDR3; the remainder is reconstructed from the germline J gene. This chain links TRBV23 with TRBJ2-7; TRBD1, the table's D call, lacks a check against the DNA. The CDR3 covers 13 residues. Germline V gene sequence: CDR1 KGHTA, CDR2 FQNQQP. CDR3 DNA, as far as it was read: TGCTCCAGCAGTCAATCGAGGGGAGCGGAACAGTAC. Amino acids: CSSSQSRGAEQY. The CDR3 in its entirety is CSSSQSRGAEQYF.

With regard to this clone: Gene names and germline match the mouse. Sequencing ends 1 residue short of the CDR3 end; the germline J gene provides the rest. This chain uses TRBV26 with TRBJ1-2; D is ambiguous. The germline V gene encodes CDR1 KGHPV and CDR2 FQNQEV (reference sequence). Trimming took 3 bases from V and 0 from J, leaving 5 bases between them. The CDR3 extends over 13 amino acids. The sequenced part of the CDR3 DNA is TGTGCCAGCAGTCTCCGCGCAAACTCCGACTACACC. Translation gives CASSLRANSDYT. The complete CDR3 reads CASSLRANSDYTF.

For this clone: The genes and germline here are from mouse. Coverage ceases 1 residue before the CDR3 finishes, and the germline J gene fills in the end. The genes are TRBV26 and TRBJ1-6; no definite D call. TRBJ1-6 is assigned to the ORF class and has an uncertain function. From germline, CDR1 is KGHPV and CDR2 FQNQEV (reference sequence). Trimming cost V 4 bases and J 4 bases, with 11 bases left between them. This CDR3 comprises 15 residues. The CDR3 is CASSPRPAYNSPLYF. The CDR3 bases that were read are TGTGCCAGCAGTCCCCGACCAGCATATAATTCGCCCCTCTAC.